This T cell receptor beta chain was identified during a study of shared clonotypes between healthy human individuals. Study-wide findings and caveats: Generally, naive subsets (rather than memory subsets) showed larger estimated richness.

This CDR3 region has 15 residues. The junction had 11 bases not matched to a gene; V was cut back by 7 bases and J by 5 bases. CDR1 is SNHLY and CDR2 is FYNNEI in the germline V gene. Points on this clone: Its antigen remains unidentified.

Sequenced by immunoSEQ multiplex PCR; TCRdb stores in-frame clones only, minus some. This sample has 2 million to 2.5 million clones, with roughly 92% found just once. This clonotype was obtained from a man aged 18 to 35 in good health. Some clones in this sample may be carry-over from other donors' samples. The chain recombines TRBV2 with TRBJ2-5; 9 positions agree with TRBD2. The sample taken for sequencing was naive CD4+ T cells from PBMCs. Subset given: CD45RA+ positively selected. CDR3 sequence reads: CASKEAGGPGETQYF. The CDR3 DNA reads TGTGCCAGCAAGGAGGCGGGAGGGCCGGGGGAGACCCAGTACTTC.